These 20 T cell receptor beta chains share one sample of origin, sequenced in a study of PD-1 blockade in classical Hodgkin lymphoma. TCRdb's copy holds only in-frame clones and misses some; the assay was immunoSEQ multiplex PCR. The table records over 30,000 clones, 75% to 95% of them present only once. Each patient's relapse followed autologous stem cell transplantation, and brentuximab vedotin exposure varied. The authors purified CD4+ T cells from thawed PBMCs by magnetic negative selection. Sequences were derived from CD4+ T cells from blood, sampled at baseline. The source is a human donor with classical Hodgkin lymphoma.

The gene calls are TRBV11-2 and TRBJ2-2; no firm D call. This CDR3 region has 15 residues. Deletions cut 6 bases from V and 1 base from J, with 12 bases between. Looked up from germline, CDR1 is SGHAT and CDR2 is FQNNGV. CDR3 bases: TGTGCCAGCAGACCCGGGTACGGGAACACCGGGGAGCTGTTTTTT. Its protein is CASRPGYGNTGELFF.

The genes are TRBV30 and TRBJ1-2; D is unresolved. The V gene's germline CDR1 is GTSNPN and CDR2 SVGIG (reference sequence). Trimming cost V 2 bases and J 7 bases, with 11 bases left between them. The CDR3 contains 12 residues. DNA of the CDR3: TGTGCCTGGAGTCCGGTGGGAGCTGGCTACACCTTC. It translates to CAWSPVGAGYTF.

The V call is TRBV27, the J call TRBJ1-2; 9 positions agree with TRBD1. CDR1 and CDR2 (germline): MNHEY, SMNVEV (reference sequence). The junction had 8 bases not matched to a gene; V was cut back by 4 bases and J by 8 bases. This CDR3 is built from 14 residues. CDR3 nucleotides: TGTGCCAGCAGTTACCGGGACAGGGTTGGAGGCTACACCTTC. Its protein product is CASSYRDRVGGYTF.

The chain carries TRBV11-1 and TRBJ2-1; TRBD1 matches at 8 bases. This CDR3 has 15 residues. After removal of 5 bases from V and 7 bases from J, the junction contained 10 bases not matched to a gene. CDR1 is SGHAT and CDR2 is FQDESV in the germline V gene (reference sequence). The CDR3 here is CASSQPPQGANEQFF. CDR3 DNA sequence: TGTGCCAGCAGCCAACCACCGCAGGGGGCGAATGAGCAGTTCTTC.

This chain uses TRBV6-5 with TRBJ2-6; D call uncertain. Germline V gene lookup returns CDR1 MNHEY and CDR2 SVGAGI. CDR3 length equals 15 residues. Between the trimmed V and J ends, which lost 2 bases and 2 bases, there was a span of 7 bases. This chain's CDR3 is CASSYDTAGANVLTF. CDR3 sequence (DNA): TGTGCCAGCAGTTACGATACTGCTGGGGCCAACGTCCTGACTTTC.

V is TRBV18 and J is TRBJ2-5; 7 bases match TRBD2. The J segment lost 6 bases and the V segment lost 4 bases, leaving 20 bases of the junction unmatched. The CDR3 has 18 amino acids. From germline, CDR1 is KGHSH and CDR2 LQKENI. CDR3 coding DNA: TGTGCCAGCTCACTCAAGACATTGGTGGCGCGGGAGAGACAGACCCAGTACTTC. Protein sequence: CASSLKTLVARERQTQYF.

Here the CDR3 reads CAWGQGTYNEQFF. The CDR3 DNA sequence: TGTGCCTGGGGACAGGGTACCTACAATGAGCAGTTCTTC. V gene TRBV30 combines with J gene TRBJ2-1; 8 bases align to TRBD1. This CDR3 is 13 amino acids long. With 5 bases clipped from V and 2 bases from J, the junction kept 2 bases outside the gene matches. CDR1 and CDR2 from the germline V gene are GTSNPN and SVGIG (reference sequence).

This chain uses TRBV6-5 with TRBJ1-1; 7 bases line up with TRBD1. The CDR3 loop spans 15 amino acids. With V trimmed by 7 bases and J by 3 bases, 11 bases remained unmatched. Germline CDR1 and CDR2: MNHEY and SVGAGI. The CDR3 DNA sequence: TGTGCCAGCACCGAGACAGGGCTGAGAGACACTGAAGCTTTCTTT. The encoded protein is CASTETGLRDTEAFF.

The chain joins TRBV25-1 to TRBJ2-7, with 9 bases fitting TRBD1. The CDR3 is made up of 14 amino acids. Germline V lookup: CDR1 MGHDK, CDR2 SYGVNS. The ends lost 9 bases at V and 3 bases at J; junction bases unmatched: 9. The CDR3 reads CASPTGQGSYEQYF. The CDR3 nucleotides read TGTGCCAGTCCAACGGGACAGGGAAGCTACGAGCAGTACTTC.

The genes are TRBV19 and TRBJ2-7, with 8 nucleotides matching TRBD1. Germline V gene data show CDR1 as LNHDA and CDR2 as SQIVND (reference sequence). The J segment lost 4 bases and the V segment lost 11 bases, leaving 10 bases of the junction unmatched. The length of the CDR3 is 13 residues. Here the CDR3 reads CALRGQGKYEQYF. The CDR3 coding sequence is TGTGCCCTCCGCGGACAGGGAAAATACGAGCAGTACTTC.

The chain combines TRBV19 with TRBJ1-2; D gene ambiguous. Germline lookup yields CDR1 LNHDA and CDR2 SQIVND (reference sequence). This CDR3 has 17 amino acids. V was trimmed by 3 bases and J by 5 bases, leaving 22 bases between them. CDR3 amino acids: CASSIFEHRTPVYGYTF. CDR3 in DNA: TGTGCCAGTAGTATTTTCGAACACCGGACGCCGGTTTATGGCTACACCTTC.

The chain couples TRBV10-3 to TRBJ1-2, with D tentatively TRBD1 (6 bases). This CDR3 is built from 14 residues. V was cut by 6 bases and J by 4 bases, with 15 bases left in between. Germline V gives CDR1 ENHRY, CDR2 SYGVKD. CDR3: CAIRSRQEFYGYTF. In DNA form, the CDR3 reads TGTGCCATCAGGTCCCGACAGGAATTCTATGGCTACACCTTC.

V usage is TRBV5-1 and J usage is TRBJ2-5, with 9 bases fitting TRBD2. V shed 0 bases, J shed 5 bases, and the junction held 5 bases outside the gene matches. CDR3 size: 15 residues. Germline V gives CDR1 SGHRS, CDR2 YFSETQ. The CDR3 nucleotides read TGCGCCAGCAGCTTGGCTGTAGCGGGGGCGGAGACCCAGTACTTC. This codes for CASSLAVAGAETQYF.

The J gene is TRBJ2-3, the V gene TRBV5-1; no reliable D call. The length of the CDR3 is 17 residues. Germline V gene lookup returns CDR1 SGHRS and CDR2 YFSETQ. V shed 4 bases and J shed 4 bases, with 22 bases lying between them. The CDR3, as DNA: TGCGCCAGCAGCGTGGTCGGACCCCGTGCGAAGTCAGATACGCAGTATTTT. Encoded protein: CASSVVGPRAKSDTQYF. The full variable domain, its missing parts supplied by reference TRBV5-1 and TRBJ2-3, is KAGVTQTPRYLIKTRGQQVTLSCSPISGHRSVSWYQQTPGQGLQFLFEYFSETQRNKGNFPGRFSGRQFSNSRSEMNVSTLELGDSALYLCASSVVGPRAKSDTQYFGPGTRLTVL.

The rearrangement links TRBV27 to TRBJ2-7, with D possibly being TRBD1 (6 bases). Trimming removed 8 bases at V and 4 bases at J, with 24 bases between. CDR3 length: 16 amino acids. Germline CDR1 is MNHEY and CDR2 is SMNVEV (reference sequence). The CDR3 region is CASYGSRDMGRYEQYF. In nucleotides, the CDR3 is TGTGCCAGCTATGGAAGCCGGGACATGGGACGTTACGAGCAGTACTTC.

The chain is built from TRBV18 and TRBJ1-3, with D hard to call. Per the germline V gene, CDR1 is KGHSH and CDR2 is LQKENI. V lost 1 base, J lost 2 bases, and 18 bases lay in between. The CDR3 runs to 18 residues. Here the CDR3 reads CASSPLLLRGMTGNTIYF. CDR3 in DNA: TGTGCCAGCTCACCACTCTTACTTCGGGGAATGACTGGAAACACCATATATTTT.

The rearrangement links TRBV11-2 to TRBJ2-5; 13 nucleotides agree with TRBD2. The CDR3 spans 15 residues. V gave up 4 bases and J gave up 9 bases; unmatched junction bases: 8. Germline values: CDR1 SGHAT, CDR2 FQNNGV. The CDR3 region has the DNA TGTGCCAGCAGCTCCGGACTAGCGGGAGTCACGGCCCAGTACTTC. This translates into CASSSGLAGVTAQYF.

This rearrangement joins TRBV27 to TRBJ1-5; D is ambiguous. Germline CDR1 and CDR2: MNHEY and SMNVEV (reference sequence). V shed 6 bases and J shed 4 bases, with 19 bases lying between them. The CDR3 length is 16 residues. CDR3 DNA sequence: TGTGCCAGCAGCGAACACAGTGCCCTCGCGAATCAGCCCCAGCATTTT. Amino acids: CASSEHSALANQPQHF.

The CDR3: CASSHLGQGGNIGNQPQHF. For the CDR3, the DNA is TGTGCCAGCAGTCACTTAGGACAGGGAGGTAATATAGGCAATCAGCCCCAGCATTTT. The genes are TRBV28 and TRBJ1-5; TRBD1 matches 8 bases. The CDR3 runs to 19 residues. J lost 2 bases, V lost 5 bases, and 17 bases had no gene match. Germline CDR1 MDHEN, CDR2 SYDVKM.

This clone is a singleton in its sample. The genes are TRBV5-4 and TRBJ2-7; D is perhaps TRBD1 (6 bases). V shed 4 bases and J shed 6 bases, with 11 bases lying between them. This CDR3 has 12 residues. Germline CDR1 reads SGHNT; CDR2 reads YYREEE (reference sequence). This CDR3 is CASSRDIAEQYF. The CDR3 bases are TGTGCCAGCAGCCGGGACATCGCCGAGCAGTACTTC. Together with reference TRBV5-4 and TRBJ2-7, the CDR3 gives the full variable domain: ETGVTQSPTHLIKTRGQQVTLRCSSQSGHNTVSWYQQALGQGPQFIFQYYREEENGRGNFPPRFSGLQFPNYSSELNVNALELDDSALYLCASSRDIAEQYFGPGTRLTVT.